One TCR beta chain is described in this entry. This sample is part of a study of T cells after yellow fever vaccination. CDR3 length: 16 amino acids. Each CDR3 protein is one row after TCRdb ran MiXCR on the 5' RACE reads. The sample yields approximately 510,000 distinct CDR3 sequences, less than 25% seen once. The sample in question was PBMCs, obtained less than 25 days after the first yellow fever vaccination. This receptor was identified in a young man who received the YFV17D yellow fever vaccine. The genes are TRBV21-1 and TRBJ1-2. TRBV21-1 is noted as a pseudogene. The CDR3 nucleotides read TGTGCCAGCAGCAACGGTTTTTTAAGGGCAGCGGAAGGCTACACCTTC. Its protein product is CASSNGFLRAAEGYTF.